Listed below are T cell receptor beta chains from one sample, sequenced in a study of patients and donors after allogeneic stem cell transplantation. TCRdb ran MiXCR on the RT-PCR reads and lists one entry per CDR3 protein. Here the sample spans approximately 200,000 distinct CDR3 sequences, less than 45% being singletons. The sequenced material came from blood, either unsorted or a sorted T cell fraction (not recorded which). The receptors were gathered from a human donor who was either an allogeneic HSCT recipient or a stem cell or donor lymphocyte infusion donor (not recorded which). It is not recorded whose cells these are; they may come from a transplant donor. CDR3s include the opening cysteine and the closing phenylalanine or tryptophan. Fields, in order: clone size, D gene, V gene, J gene, CDR3 DNA, CDR3 protein. D genes are given only for firm matches. Some rows have no size entry. The others give once, few or many, or a class for an expanded clone.

-	TRBD1	TRBV2	TRBJ1-5	TGTGCCAGCAGTGGCCGGGACAGGGGAGGCAATCAGCCCCAGCATTTT	CASSGRDRGGNQPQHF
-	-	TRBV30	TRBJ1-6	TGTGCCTGGAGTGTAGGCGCTTCACCCCTCCACTTT	CAWSVGASPLHF
once	-	TRBV3-1	TRBJ2-1	TGTGCCAGCAGCCAAGACCTTTCCCGCAGGGACTCATTCTTC	CASSQDLSRRDSFF
few	-	TRBV28	TRBJ1-5	TGTGCCACCTTTGACGGGGCCGTATATAGCAATCAGCCCCAGCATTTT	CATFDGAVYSNQPQHF
-	-	TRBV7-2	TRBJ1-2	TGTGCCAGCAGCTTCTCTCCGGGCGGGGCAGGACGGGGCTACACCTTC	CASSFSPGGAGRGYTF
-	-	TRBV5-1	TRBJ2-7	TGCGCCAGCAGCTTGGAAGGCACCGTCTACGAGCAGTACTTC	CASSLEGTVYEQYF
-	-	TRBV5-1	TRBJ2-5	TGCGCCAGCAGCCCAAGGGGAGGAGAGACCCAGTACTTC	CASSPRGGETQYF
-	TRBD1	TRBV28	TRBJ2-6	TGTGCCAGCAGTTCTCTCCACAGGGGGAGGTCTGGGGCCAACGTCCTGACTTTC	CASSSLHRGRSGANVLTF
-	-	TRBV13	TRBJ2-1	TGTGCCAGCAGCCCTGCTGAGGGGTCCTGGCATGAGCAGTTCTTC	CASSPAEGSWHEQFF
few	-	TRBV6-1	TRBJ2-2	TGTGCCAGCAGTAGTGGGACGAACACCGGGGAGCTGTTTTTT	CASSSGTNTGELFF
-	-	TRBV4-3	TRBJ2-1	TGCGCCAGCAGCCAAGGATGGGGCTCCTACAATGAGCAGTTCTTC	CASSQGWGSYNEQFF
few	-	TRBV5-1	TRBJ1-4	TGCGCCAGCAGCTTGAGGGGACAAGCGAGCCGTAATGAAAAACTGTTTTTT	CASSLRGQASRNEKLFF